This T cell receptor (beta chain) is from a study of early T cells in non-severe SARS-CoV-2 infection. About the study: The input, bulk RNA from unsorted whole blood, was sequenced, and chains were unpaired. General study results and limits: VDJdb matching skewed toward anti-spike CD8 responses, missing private and CD4 specificities.

The CDR3 has 14 amino acids. Germline V gene data show CDR1 as MNHEY and CDR2 as SMNVEV (reference sequence). Regarding this clonotype: What it binds is unknown.

Researchers attached unique molecular identifiers to individual cDNA molecules. TCRdb ran MiXCR on the 5' RACE reads and lists one entry per CDR3 protein. Of around 100,000 distinct CDR3 sequences detected, roughly 13% appear once; the ten largest clones hold approximately 6%. The specimen was whole blood. The rearrangement uses TRBV27 and TRBJ2-2, with 11 bases aligning to TRBD1. This sequence originates from an adult who was a healthcare worker with PCR-confirmed SARS-CoV-2 infection or an uninfected control (not recorded which). CDR3 sequence: CATRPGQGAGELFF. CDR3 bases: TGTGCAACCCGCCCGGGACAGGGGGCCGGGGAGCTGTTTTTT.